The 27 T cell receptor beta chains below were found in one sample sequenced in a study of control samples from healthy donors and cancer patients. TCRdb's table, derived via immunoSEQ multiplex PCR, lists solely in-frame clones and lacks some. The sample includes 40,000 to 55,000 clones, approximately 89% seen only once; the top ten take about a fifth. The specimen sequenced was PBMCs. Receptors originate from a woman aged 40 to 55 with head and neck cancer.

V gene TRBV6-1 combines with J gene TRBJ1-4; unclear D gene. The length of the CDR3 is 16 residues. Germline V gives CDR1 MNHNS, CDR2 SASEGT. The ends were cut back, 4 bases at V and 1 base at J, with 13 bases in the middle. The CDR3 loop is CASSAPIRITNEKLFF. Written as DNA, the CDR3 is TGTGCCAGCAGTGCCCCTATTAGGATAACTAATGAAAAACTGTTTTTT.

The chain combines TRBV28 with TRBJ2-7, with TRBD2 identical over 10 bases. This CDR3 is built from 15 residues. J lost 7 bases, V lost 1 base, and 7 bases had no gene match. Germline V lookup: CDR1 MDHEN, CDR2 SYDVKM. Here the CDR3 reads CASSLSLAGEGEQYF. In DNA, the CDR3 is TGTGCCAGCAGTTTATCGCTAGCGGGAGAGGGGGAGCAGTACTTC.

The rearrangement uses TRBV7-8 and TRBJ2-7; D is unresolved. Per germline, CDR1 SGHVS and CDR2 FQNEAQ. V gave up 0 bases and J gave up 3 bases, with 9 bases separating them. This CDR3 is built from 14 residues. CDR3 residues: CASSLAGNRYEQYF. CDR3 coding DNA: TGTGCCAGCAGCTTAGCAGGGAACCGCTACGAGCAGTACTTC.

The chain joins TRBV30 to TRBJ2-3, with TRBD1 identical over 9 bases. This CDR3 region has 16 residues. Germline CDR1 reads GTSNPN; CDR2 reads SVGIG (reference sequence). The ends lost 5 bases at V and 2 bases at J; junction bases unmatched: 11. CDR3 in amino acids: CAWGGDWTGDTDTQYF. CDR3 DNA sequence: TGTGCCTGGGGGGGGGATTGGACAGGGGACACAGATACGCAGTATTTT.

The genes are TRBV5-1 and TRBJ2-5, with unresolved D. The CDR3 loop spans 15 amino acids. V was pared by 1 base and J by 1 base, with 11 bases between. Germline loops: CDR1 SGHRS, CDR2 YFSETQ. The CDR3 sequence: CASSLSSISQETQYF. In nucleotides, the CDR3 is TGCGCCAGCAGCTTGAGTAGCATATCCCAAGAGACCCAGTACTTC.

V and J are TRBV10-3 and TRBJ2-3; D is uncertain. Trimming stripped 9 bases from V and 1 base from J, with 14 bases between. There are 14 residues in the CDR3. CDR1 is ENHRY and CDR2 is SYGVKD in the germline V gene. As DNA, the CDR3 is TGTGCCATTGCTCCTCCAGGAGGCACAGATACGCAGTATTTT. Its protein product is CAIAPPGGTDTQYF.

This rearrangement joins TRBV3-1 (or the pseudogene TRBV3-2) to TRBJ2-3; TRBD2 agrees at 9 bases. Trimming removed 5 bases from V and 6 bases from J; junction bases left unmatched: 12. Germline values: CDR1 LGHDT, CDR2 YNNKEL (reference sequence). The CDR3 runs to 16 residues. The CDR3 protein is CASSASGGPSRDTQYF. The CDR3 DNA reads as TGTGCCAGCAGCGCGAGCGGGGGGCCCTCACGTGATACGCAGTATTTT.

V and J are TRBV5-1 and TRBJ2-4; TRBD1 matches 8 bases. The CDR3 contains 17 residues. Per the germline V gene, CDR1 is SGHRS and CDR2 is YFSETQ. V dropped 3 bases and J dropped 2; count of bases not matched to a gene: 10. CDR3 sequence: CASSSGQGGVTKNIQYF. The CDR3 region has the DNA TGCGCCAGCAGCTCCGGACAGGGCGGCGTAACCAAAAACATTCAGTACTTC.

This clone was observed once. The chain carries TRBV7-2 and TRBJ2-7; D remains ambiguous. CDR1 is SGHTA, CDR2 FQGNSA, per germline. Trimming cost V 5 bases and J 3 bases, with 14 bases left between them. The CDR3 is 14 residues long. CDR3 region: CASSGPRSFYEQYF. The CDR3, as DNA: TGTGCCAGCAGCGGCCCCCGGAGTTTCTACGAGCAGTACTTC. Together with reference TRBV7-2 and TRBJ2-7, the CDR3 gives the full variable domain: GAGVSQSPSNKVTEKGKDVELRCDPISGHTALYWYRQSLGQGLEFLIYFQGNSAPDKSGLPSDRFSAERTGGSVSTLTIQRTQQEDSAVYLCASSGPRSFYEQYFGPGTRLTVT.

Here the CDR3 reads CASSWSYRGTDTQYF. CDR3 DNA: TGTGCCAGTAGTTGGTCCTACAGGGGCACAGATACGCAGTATTTT. V gene TRBV19 combines with J gene TRBJ2-3; TRBD1 might be the D (6 bases). Trimming cost V 5 bases and J 1 base, with 13 bases left between them. The CDR3 covers 15 residues. Per the germline V gene, CDR1 is LNHDA and CDR2 is SQIVND (reference sequence).

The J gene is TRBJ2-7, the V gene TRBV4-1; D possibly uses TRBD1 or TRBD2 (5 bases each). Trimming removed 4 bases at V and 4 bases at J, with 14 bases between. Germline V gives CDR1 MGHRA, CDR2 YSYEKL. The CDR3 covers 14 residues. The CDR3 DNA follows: TGCGCCAGCAGCCCGGGACCGCAGCGATACGAGCAGTACTTC. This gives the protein CASSPGPQRYEQYF.

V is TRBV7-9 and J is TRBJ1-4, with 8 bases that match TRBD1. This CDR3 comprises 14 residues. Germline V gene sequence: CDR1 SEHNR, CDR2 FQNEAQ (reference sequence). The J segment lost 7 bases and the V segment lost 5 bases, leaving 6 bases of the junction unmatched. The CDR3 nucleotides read TGTGCCAGCAGCCCCGGACAGGGCGGTGAAAAACTGTTTTTT. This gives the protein CASSPGQGGEKLFF.

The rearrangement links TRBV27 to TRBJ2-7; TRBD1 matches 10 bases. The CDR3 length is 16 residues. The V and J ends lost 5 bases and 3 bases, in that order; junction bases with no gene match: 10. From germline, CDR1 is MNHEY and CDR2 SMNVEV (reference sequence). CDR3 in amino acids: CASSPRTGGFDYEQYF. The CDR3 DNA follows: TGTGCCAGCAGTCCACGGACAGGGGGGTTCGACTACGAGCAGTACTTC.

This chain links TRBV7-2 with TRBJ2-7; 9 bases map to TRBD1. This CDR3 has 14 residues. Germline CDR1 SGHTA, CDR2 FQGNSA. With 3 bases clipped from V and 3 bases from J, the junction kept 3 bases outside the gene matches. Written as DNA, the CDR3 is TGTGCCAGCAGCTTTACGGACAGGGGCTACGAGCAGTACTTC. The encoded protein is CASSFTDRGYEQYF.

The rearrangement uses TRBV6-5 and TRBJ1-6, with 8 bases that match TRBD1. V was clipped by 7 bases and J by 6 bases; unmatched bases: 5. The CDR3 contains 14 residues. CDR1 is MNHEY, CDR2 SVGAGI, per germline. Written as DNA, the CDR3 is TGTGCCAGCAATGTGGACAGGGTTAATTCACCCCTCCACTTT. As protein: CASNVDRVNSPLHF.

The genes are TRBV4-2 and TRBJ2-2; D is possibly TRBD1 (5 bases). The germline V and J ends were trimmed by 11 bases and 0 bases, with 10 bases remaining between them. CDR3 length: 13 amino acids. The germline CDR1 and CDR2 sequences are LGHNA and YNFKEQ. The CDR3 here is CAGQDANTGELFF. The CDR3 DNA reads TGTGCCGGACAAGACGCGAACACCGGGGAGCTGTTTTTT.

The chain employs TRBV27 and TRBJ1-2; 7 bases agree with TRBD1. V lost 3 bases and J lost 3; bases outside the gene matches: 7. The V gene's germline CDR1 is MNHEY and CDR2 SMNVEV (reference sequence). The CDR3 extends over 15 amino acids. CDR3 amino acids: CASSFLDRADYGYTF. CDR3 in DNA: TGTGCCAGCAGTTTCTTAGACAGGGCAGACTATGGCTACACCTTC.

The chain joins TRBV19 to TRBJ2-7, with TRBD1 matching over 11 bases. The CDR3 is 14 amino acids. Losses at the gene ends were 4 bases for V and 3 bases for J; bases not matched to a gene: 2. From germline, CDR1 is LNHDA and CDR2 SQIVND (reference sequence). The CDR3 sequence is CASSRTGGYYEQYF. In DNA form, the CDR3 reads TGTGCCAGTAGTAGGACAGGGGGCTACTACGAGCAGTACTTC.

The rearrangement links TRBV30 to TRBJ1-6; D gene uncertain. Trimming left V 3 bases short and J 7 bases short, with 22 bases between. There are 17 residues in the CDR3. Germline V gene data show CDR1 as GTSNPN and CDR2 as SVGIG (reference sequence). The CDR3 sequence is CAWSRKGRSVRNSPLHF. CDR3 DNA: TGTGCCTGGAGCCGAAAGGGTCGGTCGGTCAGGAATTCACCCCTCCACTTT.

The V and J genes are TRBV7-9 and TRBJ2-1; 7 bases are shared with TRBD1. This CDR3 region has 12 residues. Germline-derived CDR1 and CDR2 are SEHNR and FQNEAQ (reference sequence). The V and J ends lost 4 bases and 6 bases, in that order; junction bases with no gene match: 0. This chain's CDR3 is CASSYRGNEQFF. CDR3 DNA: TGTGCCAGCAGCTACAGGGGCAATGAGCAGTTCTTC. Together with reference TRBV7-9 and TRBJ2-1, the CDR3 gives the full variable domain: DTGVSQNPRHKITKRGQNVTFRCDPISEHNRLYWYRQTLGQGPEFLTYFQNEAQLEKSRLLSDRFSAERPKGSFSTLEIQRTEQGDSAMYLCASSYRGNEQFFGPGTRLTVL.

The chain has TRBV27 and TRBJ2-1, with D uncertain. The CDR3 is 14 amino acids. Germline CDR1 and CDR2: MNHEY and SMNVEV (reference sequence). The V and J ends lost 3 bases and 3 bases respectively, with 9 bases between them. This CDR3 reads CASSFVGSYNEQFF. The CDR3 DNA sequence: TGTGCCAGCAGTTTTGTCGGCAGCTACAATGAGCAGTTCTTC.

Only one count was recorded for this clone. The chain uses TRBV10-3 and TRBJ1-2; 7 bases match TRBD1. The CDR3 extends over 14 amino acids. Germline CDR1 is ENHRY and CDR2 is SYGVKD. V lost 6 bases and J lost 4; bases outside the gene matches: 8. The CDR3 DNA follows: TGTGCCATCAGATCCGGGACAGAGATCTATGGCTACACCTTC. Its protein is CAIRSGTEIYGYTF.

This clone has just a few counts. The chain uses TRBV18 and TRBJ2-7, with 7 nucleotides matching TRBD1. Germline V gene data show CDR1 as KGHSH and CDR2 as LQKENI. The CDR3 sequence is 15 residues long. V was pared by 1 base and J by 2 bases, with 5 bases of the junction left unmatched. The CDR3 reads CASSPRTGPPYEQYF. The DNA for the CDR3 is TGTGCCAGCTCACCACGGACAGGTCCCCCCTACGAGCAGTACTTC. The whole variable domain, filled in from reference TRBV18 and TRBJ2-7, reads NAGVMQNPRHLVRRRGQEARLRCSPMKGHSHVYWYRQLPEEGLKFMVYLQKENIIDESGMPKERFSAEFPKEGPSILRIQQVVRGDSAAYFCASSPRTGPPYEQYFGPGTRLTVT.

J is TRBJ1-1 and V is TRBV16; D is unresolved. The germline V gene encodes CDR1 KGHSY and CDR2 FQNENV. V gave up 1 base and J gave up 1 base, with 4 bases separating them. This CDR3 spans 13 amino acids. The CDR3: CASSQFPNTEAFF. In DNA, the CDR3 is TGTGCCAGCAGCCAATTCCCGAACACTGAAGCTTTCTTT.

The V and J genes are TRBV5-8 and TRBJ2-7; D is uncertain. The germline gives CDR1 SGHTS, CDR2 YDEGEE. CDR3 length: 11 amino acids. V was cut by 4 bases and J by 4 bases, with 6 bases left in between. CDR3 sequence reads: CASSRRYEQYF. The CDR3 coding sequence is TGTGCCAGCAGCCGAAGGTACGAGCAGTACTTC.

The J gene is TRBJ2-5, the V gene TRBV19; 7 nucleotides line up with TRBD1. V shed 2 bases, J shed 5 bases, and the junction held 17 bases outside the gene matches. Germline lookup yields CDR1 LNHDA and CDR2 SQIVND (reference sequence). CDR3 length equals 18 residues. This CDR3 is CASSISPRDSGSAETQYF. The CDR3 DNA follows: TGTGCCAGTAGTATATCCCCGAGGGACAGTGGATCGGCGGAGACCCAGTACTTC.

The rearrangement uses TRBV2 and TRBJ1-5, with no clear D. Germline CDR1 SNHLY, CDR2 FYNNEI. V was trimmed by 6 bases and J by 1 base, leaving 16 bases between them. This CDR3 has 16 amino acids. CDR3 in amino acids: CASRQAIHTSNQPQHF. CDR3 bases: TGTGCCAGCAGGCAGGCGATTCATACAAGCAATCAGCCCCAGCATTTT.